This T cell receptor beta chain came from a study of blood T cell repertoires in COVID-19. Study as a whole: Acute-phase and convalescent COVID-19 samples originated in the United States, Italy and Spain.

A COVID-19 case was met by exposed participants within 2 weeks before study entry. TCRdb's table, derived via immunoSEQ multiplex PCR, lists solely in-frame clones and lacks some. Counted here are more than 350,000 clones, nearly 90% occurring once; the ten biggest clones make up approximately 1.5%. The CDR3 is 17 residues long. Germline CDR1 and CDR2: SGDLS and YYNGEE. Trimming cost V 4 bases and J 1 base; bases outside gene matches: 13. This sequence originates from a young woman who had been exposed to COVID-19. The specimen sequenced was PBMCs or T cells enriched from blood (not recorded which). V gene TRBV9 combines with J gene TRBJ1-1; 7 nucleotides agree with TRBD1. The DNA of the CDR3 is TGTGCCAGCAGCCCCCGACAGGGCGAACTTTCGAACACTGAAGCTTTCTTT. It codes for CASSPRQGELSNTEAFF.